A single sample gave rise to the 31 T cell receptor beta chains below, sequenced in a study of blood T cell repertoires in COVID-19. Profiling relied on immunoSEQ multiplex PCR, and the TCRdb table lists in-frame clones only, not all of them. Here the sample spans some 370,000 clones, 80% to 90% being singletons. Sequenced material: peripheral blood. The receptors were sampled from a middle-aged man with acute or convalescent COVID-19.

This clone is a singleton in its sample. CDR3 loop: CASSLSPSYEQYF. The CDR3, as DNA: TGCGCCAGCAGCCTTTCCCCTTCCTACGAGCAGTACTTC. The J gene is TRBJ2-7, the V gene TRBV5-1; D gene unclear. This CDR3 is built from 13 residues. Trimming took 4 bases from V and 1 from J, leaving 9 bases between them. Germline CDR1 is SGHRS and CDR2 is YFSETQ.

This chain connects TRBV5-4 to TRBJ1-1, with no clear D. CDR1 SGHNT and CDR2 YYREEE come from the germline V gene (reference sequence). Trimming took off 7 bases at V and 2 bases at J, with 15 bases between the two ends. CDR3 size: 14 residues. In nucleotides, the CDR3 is TGTGCCAGCTCCTTTGACGGGTTTAACACTGAAGCTTTCTTT. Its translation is CASSFDGFNTEAFF.

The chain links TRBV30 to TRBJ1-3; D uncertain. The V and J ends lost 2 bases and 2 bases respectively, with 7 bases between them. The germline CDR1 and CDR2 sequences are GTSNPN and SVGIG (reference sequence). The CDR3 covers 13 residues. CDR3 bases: TGTGCCTGGAGTAGCGGTCCTGGAAACACCATATATTTT. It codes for CAWSSGPGNTIYF. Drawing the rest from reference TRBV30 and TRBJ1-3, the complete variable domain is SQTIHQWPATLVQPVGSPLSLECTVEGTSNPNLYWYRQAAGRGLQLLFYSVGIGQISSEVPQNLSASRPQDRQFILSSKKLLLSDSGFYLCAWSSGPGNTIYFGEGSWLTVV.

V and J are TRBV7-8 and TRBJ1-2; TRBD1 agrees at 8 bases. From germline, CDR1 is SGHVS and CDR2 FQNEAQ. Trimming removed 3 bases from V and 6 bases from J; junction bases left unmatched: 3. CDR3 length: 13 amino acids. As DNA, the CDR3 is TGTGCCAGCAGCTTTGGACAGGGCGATGGCTACACCTTC. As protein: CASSFGQGDGYTF.

This CDR3 reads CASSERQIGQPQHF. The CDR3 nucleotides read TGTGCCAGCAGTGAGAGACAGATAGGGCAGCCCCAGCATTTT. J is TRBJ1-5 and V is TRBV2; D perhaps matches TRBD1 (5 bases). Germline V gives CDR1 SNHLY, CDR2 FYNNEI. The V and J ends lost 3 bases and 7 bases respectively, with 13 bases between them. The CDR3 extends over 14 amino acids.

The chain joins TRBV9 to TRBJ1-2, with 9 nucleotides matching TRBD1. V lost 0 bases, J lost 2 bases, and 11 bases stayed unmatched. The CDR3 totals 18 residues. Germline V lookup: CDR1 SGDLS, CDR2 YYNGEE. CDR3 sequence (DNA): TGTGCCAGCAGCGTAGAGGTGAACAGGGGGCGCCAGAACTATGGCTACACCTTC. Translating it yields CASSVEVNRGRQNYGYTF. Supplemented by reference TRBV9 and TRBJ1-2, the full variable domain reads DSGVTQTPKHLITATGQRVTLRCSPRSGDLSVYWYQQSLDQGLQFLIQYYNGEERAKGNILERFSAQQFPDLHSELNLSSLELGDSALYFCASSVEVNRGRQNYGYTFGSGTRLTVV.

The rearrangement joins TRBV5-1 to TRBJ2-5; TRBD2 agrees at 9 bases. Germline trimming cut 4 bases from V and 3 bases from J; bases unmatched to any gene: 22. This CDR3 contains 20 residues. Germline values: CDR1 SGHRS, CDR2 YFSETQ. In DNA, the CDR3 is TGCGCCAGCAGCCGAACCCTCCGGGTGGTTGCGGGAGGGCCGGAAGAGACCCAGTACTTC. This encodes CASSRTLRVVAGGPEETQYF.

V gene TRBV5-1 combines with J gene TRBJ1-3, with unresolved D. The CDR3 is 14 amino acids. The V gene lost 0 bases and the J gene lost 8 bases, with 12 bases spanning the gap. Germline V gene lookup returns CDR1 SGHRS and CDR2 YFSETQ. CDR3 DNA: TGCGCCAGCAGCTTGGTTGACAATCGAGACACCATATATTTT. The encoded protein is CASSLVDNRDTIYF.

The CDR3 region is CASSQSPSGRGTGELFF. The CDR3 DNA follows: TGTGCCAGCAGCCAATCCCCTAGCGGGAGGGGCACCGGGGAGCTGTTTTTT. This chain links TRBV16 with TRBJ2-2, with 12 bases that match TRBD2. The length of the CDR3 is 17 residues. V gave up 0 bases and J gave up 4 bases; unmatched junction bases: 3. Germline V gene data show CDR1 as KGHSY and CDR2 as FQNENV.

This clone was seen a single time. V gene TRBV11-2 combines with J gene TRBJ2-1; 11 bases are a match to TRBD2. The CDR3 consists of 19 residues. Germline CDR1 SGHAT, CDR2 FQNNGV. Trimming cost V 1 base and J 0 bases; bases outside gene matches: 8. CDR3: CASSLGASGRSSSYNEQFF. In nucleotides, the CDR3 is TGTGCCAGCAGCTTAGGGGCTAGCGGGAGGTCAAGCTCCTACAATGAGCAGTTCTTC.

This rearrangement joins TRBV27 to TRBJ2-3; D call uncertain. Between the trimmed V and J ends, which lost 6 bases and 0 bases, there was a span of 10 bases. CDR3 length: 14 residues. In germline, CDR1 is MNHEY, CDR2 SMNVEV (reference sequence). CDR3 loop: CASSPLESTDTQYF. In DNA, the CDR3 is TGTGCCAGCAGCCCACTTGAAAGCACAGATACGCAGTATTTT.

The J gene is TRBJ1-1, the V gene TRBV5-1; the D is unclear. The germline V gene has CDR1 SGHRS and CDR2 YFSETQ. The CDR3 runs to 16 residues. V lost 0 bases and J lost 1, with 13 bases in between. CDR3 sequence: CASSLGSTPANTEAFF. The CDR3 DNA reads TGCGCCAGCAGCTTGGGTAGCACACCCGCGAACACTGAAGCTTTCTTT.

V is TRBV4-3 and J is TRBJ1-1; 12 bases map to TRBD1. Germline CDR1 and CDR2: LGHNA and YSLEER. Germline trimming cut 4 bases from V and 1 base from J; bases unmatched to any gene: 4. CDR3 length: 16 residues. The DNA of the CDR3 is TGCGCCAGCAGCCCCGGGACAGGGGGCCCGAACACTGAAGCTTTCTTT. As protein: CASSPGTGGPNTEAFF.

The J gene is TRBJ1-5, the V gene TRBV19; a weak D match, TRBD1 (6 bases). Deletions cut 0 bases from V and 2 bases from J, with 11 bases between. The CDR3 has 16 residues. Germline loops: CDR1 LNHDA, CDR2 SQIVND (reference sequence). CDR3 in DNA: TGTGCCAGTAGTATAGATGGACAGCAGCGCAATCAGCCCCAGCATTTT. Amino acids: CASSIDGQQRNQPQHF.

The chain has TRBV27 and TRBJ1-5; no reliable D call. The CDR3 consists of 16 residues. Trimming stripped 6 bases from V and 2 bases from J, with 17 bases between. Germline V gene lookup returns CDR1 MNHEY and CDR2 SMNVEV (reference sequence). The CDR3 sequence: CASSVVWEGGNQPQHF. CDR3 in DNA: TGTGCCAGCAGCGTGGTGTGGGAGGGAGGCAATCAGCCCCAGCATTTT.

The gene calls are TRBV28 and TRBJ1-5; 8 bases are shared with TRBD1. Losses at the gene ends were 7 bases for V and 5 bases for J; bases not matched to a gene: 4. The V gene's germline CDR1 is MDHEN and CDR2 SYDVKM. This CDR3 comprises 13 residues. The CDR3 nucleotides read TGTGCCAGCAACACAGGGGGTCATCAGCCCCAGCATTTT. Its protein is CASNTGGHQPQHF.

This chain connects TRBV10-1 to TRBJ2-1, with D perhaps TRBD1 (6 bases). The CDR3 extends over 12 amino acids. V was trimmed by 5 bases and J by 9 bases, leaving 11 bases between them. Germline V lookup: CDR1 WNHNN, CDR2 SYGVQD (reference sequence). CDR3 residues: CASSTQGGEQFF. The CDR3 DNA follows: TGCGCCAGCAGTACACAGGGTGGTGAGCAGTTCTTC.

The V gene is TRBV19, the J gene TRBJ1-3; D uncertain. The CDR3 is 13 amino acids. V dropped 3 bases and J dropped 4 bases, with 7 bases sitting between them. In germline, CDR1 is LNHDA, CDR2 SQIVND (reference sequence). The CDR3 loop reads CASSIGRGNTIYF. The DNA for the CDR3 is TGTGCCAGTAGTATTGGGCGAGGAAACACCATATATTTT. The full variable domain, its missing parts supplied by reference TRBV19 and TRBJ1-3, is DGGITQSPKYLFRKEGQNVTLSCEQNLNHDAMYWYRQDPGQGLRLIYYSQIVNDFQKGDIAEGYSVSREKKESFPLTVTSAQKNPTAFYLCASSIGRGNTIYFGEGSWLTVV.

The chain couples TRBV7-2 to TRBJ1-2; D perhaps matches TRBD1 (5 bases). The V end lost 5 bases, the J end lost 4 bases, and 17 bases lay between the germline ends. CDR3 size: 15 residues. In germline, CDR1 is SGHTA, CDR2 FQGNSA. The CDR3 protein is CASSHGRGVSYGYTF. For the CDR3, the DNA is TGTGCCAGCAGCCACGGACGGGGGGTTTCCTATGGCTACACCTTC.

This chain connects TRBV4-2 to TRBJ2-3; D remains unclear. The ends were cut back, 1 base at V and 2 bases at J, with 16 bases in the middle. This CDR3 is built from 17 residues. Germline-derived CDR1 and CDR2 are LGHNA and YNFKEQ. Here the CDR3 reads CASSQGVQRLFTDTQYF. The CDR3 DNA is TGTGCCAGCAGCCAAGGGGTTCAGAGGCTTTTCACAGATACGCAGTATTTT.

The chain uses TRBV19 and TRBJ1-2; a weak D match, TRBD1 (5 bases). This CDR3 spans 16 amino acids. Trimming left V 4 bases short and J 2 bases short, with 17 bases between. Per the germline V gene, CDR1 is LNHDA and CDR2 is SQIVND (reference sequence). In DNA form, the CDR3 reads TGTGCCAGTAGTACCAACAGGAGACCCCTAAACTATGGCTACACCTTC. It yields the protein CASSTNRRPLNYGYTF.

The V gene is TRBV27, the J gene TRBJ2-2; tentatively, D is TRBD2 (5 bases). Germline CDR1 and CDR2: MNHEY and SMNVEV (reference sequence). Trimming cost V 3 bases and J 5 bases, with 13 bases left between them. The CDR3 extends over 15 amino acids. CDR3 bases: TGTGCCAGCAGTTTCAGACGGACGGGGACCGGGGAGCTGTTTTTT. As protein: CASSFRRTGTGELFF.

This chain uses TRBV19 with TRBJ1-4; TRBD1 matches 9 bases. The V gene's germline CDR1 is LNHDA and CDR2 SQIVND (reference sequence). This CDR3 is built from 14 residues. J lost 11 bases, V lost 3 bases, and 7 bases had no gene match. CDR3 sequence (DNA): TGTGCCAGTAGTATCGGGACAGGGCGAGTCAAACTGTTTTTT. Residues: CASSIGTGRVKLFF.

CDR3 sequence reads: CASSWTSSTDTQYF. CDR3 DNA: TGCGCCAGCAGCTGGACTAGTAGCACAGATACGCAGTATTTT. This chain connects TRBV5-1 to TRBJ2-3; 7 nucleotides line up with TRBD2. The CDR3 runs to 14 residues. V was pared by 3 bases and J by 0 bases, with 1 base of the junction left unmatched. The germline gives CDR1 SGHRS, CDR2 YFSETQ.

The CDR3 DNA reads TGTGCCAGCAGCCTTACCCATCTCGCCGGGGCAGATACGCAGTATTTT. This gives the protein CASSLTHLAGADTQYF. The chain joins TRBV3-1 (or the pseudogene TRBV3-2) to TRBJ2-3, with D perhaps matching TRBD2 (5 bases). Trimming cost V 4 bases and J 4 bases, with 18 bases left between them. CDR1 is LGHDT and CDR2 is YNNKEL in the germline V gene (reference sequence). The CDR3 loop spans 16 amino acids.

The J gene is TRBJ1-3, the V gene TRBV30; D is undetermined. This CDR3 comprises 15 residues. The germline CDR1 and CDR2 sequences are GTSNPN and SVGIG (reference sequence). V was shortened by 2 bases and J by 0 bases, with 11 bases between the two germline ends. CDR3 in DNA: TGTGCCTGGAGTCATAGCCACAACTCTGGAAACACCATATATTTT. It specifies CAWSHSHNSGNTIYF.

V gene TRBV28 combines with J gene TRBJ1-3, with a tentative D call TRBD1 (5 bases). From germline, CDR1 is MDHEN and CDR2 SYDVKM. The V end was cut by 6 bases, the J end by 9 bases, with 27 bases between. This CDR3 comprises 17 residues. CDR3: CASSPIQGLLTFGTIYF. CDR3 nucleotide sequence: TGTGCCAGCAGCCCAATTCAGGGACTATTGACCTTTGGCACCATATATTTT.

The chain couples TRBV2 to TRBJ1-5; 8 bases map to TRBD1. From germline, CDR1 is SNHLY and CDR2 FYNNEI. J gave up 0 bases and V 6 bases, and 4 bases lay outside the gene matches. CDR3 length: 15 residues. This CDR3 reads CASRAGTGSNQPQHF. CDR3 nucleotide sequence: TGTGCCAGCAGGGCCGGGACAGGTAGCAATCAGCCCCAGCATTTT. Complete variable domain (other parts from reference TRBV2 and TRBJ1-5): EPEVTQTPSHQVTQMGQEVILRCVPISNHLYFYWYRQILGQKVEFLVSFYNNEISEKSEIFDDQFSVERPDGSNFTLKIRSTKLEDSAMYFCASRAGTGSNQPQHFGDGTRLSIL.

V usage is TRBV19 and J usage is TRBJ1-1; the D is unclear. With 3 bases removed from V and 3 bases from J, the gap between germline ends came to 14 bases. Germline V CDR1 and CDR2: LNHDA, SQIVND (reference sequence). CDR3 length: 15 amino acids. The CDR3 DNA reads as TGTGCCAGTAGTATCTTGGACTCATCTTACACTGAAGCTTTCTTT. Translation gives CASSILDSSYTEAFF.

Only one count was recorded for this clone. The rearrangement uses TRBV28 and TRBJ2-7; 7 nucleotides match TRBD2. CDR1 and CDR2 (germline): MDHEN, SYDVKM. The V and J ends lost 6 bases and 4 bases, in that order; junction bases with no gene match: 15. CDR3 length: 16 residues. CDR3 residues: CASRSSGPPSGYEQYF. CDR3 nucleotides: TGTGCCAGCAGGTCTAGCGGACCCCCTTCAGGTTACGAGCAGTACTTC.

In DNA, the CDR3 is TGTGCCAGCAGCCGAGACAGGGCGAGGGGAAACACCATATATTTT. Amino acid sequence: CASSRDRARGNTIYF. J is TRBJ1-3 and V is TRBV5-4; 7 positions match TRBD1. Germline V CDR1 and CDR2: SGHNT, YYREEE (reference sequence). V was pared by 4 bases and J by 4 bases, with 8 bases of the junction left unmatched. The CDR3 sequence is 15 residues long.